This T cell receptor beta chain was identified in a study of T-cell reconstitution after alpha-beta-depleted transplantation in children. Findings of the study overall: A year had passed since transplant, and T-cell counts and diversity by then came mostly from newly produced T cells. Several patients had high TCRbeta diversity at day 60; it came from surviving recipient T cells and thymic progenitors. Expanded graft clones numbering several hundred reportedly gave rise to alpha-beta T cells about two months after transplant.

Library preparation (for TCRbeta) was performed with unique molecular identifiers. TCRdb fed the PCR reads into MiXCR, producing one record per CDR3 protein. The sample gives 530,000 or so distinct CDR3 sequences, 20% to 30% of which show up once; under 45% is in the top ten. Comments on this clonotype: What it recognizes is unknown.

The TCR originated in a boy in the first two years of life with Wiskott-Aldrich syndrome, due to receive a stem cell transplant. Sequences were derived from PBMCs, sampled before TCRalphabeta/CD19-depleted stem cell transplant.

The CDR3 DNA sequence: TGCAGTGCTACGGGAGATAGGAACTACAATGAGCAGTTCTTC. The encoded protein is CSATGDRNYNEQFF. The chain joins TRBV20-1 to TRBJ2-1; maybe TRBD2 (6 bases). The V end was cut by 4 bases, the J end by 3 bases, with 13 bases between. This CDR3 has 14 residues. The germline V gene encodes CDR1 DFQATT and CDR2 SNEGSKA (reference sequence).